A single sample gave rise to the 29 T cell receptor beta chains below, sequenced in a study of CD8 T cells in Susac syndrome (dated by TCRdb to between 2018 and 2020). Libraries were built with the immunoSEQ multiplex PCR assay. RNA was extracted using the RNeasy kit, and roughly 0.5 to 1 microgram was reverse transcribed with random hexamers. TCRdb trimmed the raw reads at Q25, called clones with MiXCR and kept productive beta chains. Records with the same CDR3 protein are collapsed into one entry carrying the most frequent genes and DNA. A total of about 190,000 distinct CDR3 sequences appear in this sample, roughly 95% of them only once. The ten largest clones add up to 0.075% to 0.1% of the sample. Sequenced: CD4+ T cells from PBMCs. The receptor set was obtained from a human donor with Susac syndrome.

The rearrangement links TRBV9 to TRBJ2-4; TRBD2 matches at 7 bases. With 0 bases clipped from V and 4 bases from J, the junction kept 10 bases outside the gene matches. Germline V gives CDR1 SGDLS, CDR2 YYNGEE. The CDR3 has 17 residues. The CDR3 DNA is TGTGCCAGCAGCGTAGAGGGCGAGGGCGGGGGAAAAAACATTCAGTACTTC. Amino acid sequence: CASSVEGEGGGKNIQYF.

This clonotype occurred once. The chain links TRBV29-1 to TRBJ1-1; the D gene is possibly TRBD1 (5 bases). Germline lookup yields CDR1 SQVTM and CDR2 ANQGSEA. The CDR3 consists of 12 residues. The germline V and J ends were trimmed by 7 bases and 4 bases, with 13 bases remaining between them. CDR3 DNA: TGCAGCGGCTCATACGGGGGCACTGAAGCTTTCTTT. Its translation: CSGSYGGTEAFF.

The chain employs TRBV3-1 and TRBJ1-5; D remains ambiguous. Germline assignment: CDR1 LGHDT and CDR2 YNNKEL (reference sequence). There are 12 residues in the CDR3. V lost 1 base and J lost 5, with 3 bases in between. The chain's CDR3 is CASSQADQPQHF. In DNA form, the CDR3 reads TGTGCCAGCAGCCAAGCCGATCAGCCCCAGCATTTT.

The chain is built from TRBV10-3 and TRBJ1-1, with 7 bases aligning to TRBD1. CDR1 is ENHRY and CDR2 is SYGVKD in the germline V gene. CDR3 length: 13 amino acids. The V gene end was trimmed by 7 bases and the J gene end by 6 bases; junction bases not matched to a gene: 8. The DNA for the CDR3 is TGTGCCATCATTTCGGCCAGGGGGGCTGAAGCTTTCTTT. Protein product: CAIISARGAEAFF.

The chain combines TRBV5-1 with TRBJ1-3; D is unclear. The CDR3 consists of 12 residues. CDR1 and CDR2 (germline): SGHRS, YFSETQ. Trimming removed 6 bases from V and 6 bases from J, with 10 bases in between. The CDR3: CASTGFENTIYF. CDR3 DNA: TGCGCCAGCACGGGATTCGAAAACACCATATATTTT.

The rearrangement joins TRBV20-1 to TRBJ2-3; 7 nucleotides align to TRBD1. J was trimmed by 1 base and V by 4 bases; bases with no gene match: 11. Germline assignment: CDR1 DFQATT and CDR2 SNEGSKA (reference sequence). CDR3 length: 16 residues. This chain's CDR3 is CSAIKARDSRTDTQYF. In DNA, the CDR3 is TGCAGTGCTATAAAGGCCCGGGACAGTCGCACAGATACGCAGTATTTT.

This sequence joins TRBV20-1 and TRBJ2-7; D gene unclear. Germline CDR1 DFQATT, CDR2 SNEGSKA (reference sequence). The CDR3 extends over 13 amino acids. The ends were cut back, 3 bases at V and 2 bases at J, with 11 bases in the middle. The CDR3: CSASRLRAYEQYF. Written as DNA, the CDR3 is TGCAGTGCTAGTCGCCTCCGTGCCTACGAGCAGTACTTC.

This CDR3 reads CSARTVYGYNEQFF. The CDR3 region has the DNA TGCAGTGCTAGAACGGTGTATGGCTACAATGAGCAGTTCTTC. V usage is TRBV20-1 and J usage is TRBJ2-1; D remains unclear. The V and J ends lost 2 bases and 3 bases respectively, with 11 bases between them. Germline CDR1 and CDR2: DFQATT and SNEGSKA (reference sequence). The CDR3 has 14 residues.

The chain combines TRBV2 with TRBJ1-2, with 10 bases identical to TRBD1. In germline, CDR1 is SNHLY, CDR2 FYNNEI. The trim removed 8 bases at V and 5 bases at J, leaving 5 bases unmatched. CDR3 length equals 13 residues. The DNA for the CDR3 is TGTGCCAGCGACAGGGGGCTAGAATATGGCTACACCTTC. Translating it yields CASDRGLEYGYTF.

Only one count was recorded for this clonotype. The CDR3 is CAWTGRTGELFF. The CDR3 DNA is TGTGCCTGGACAGGCCGCACCGGGGAGCTGTTTTTT. V and J are TRBV30 and TRBJ2-2; no definite D call. The V end was cut by 4 bases, the J end by 4 bases, with 7 bases between. CDR1 and CDR2 from the germline V gene are GTSNPN and SVGIG (reference sequence). The CDR3 is made up of 12 amino acids.

This sequence joins TRBV20-1 and TRBJ2-1, with 11 nucleotides matching TRBD2. Germline CDR1 reads DFQATT; CDR2 reads SNEGSKA (reference sequence). The CDR3 contains 15 residues. J lost 4 bases, V lost 6 bases, and 8 bases had no gene match. This CDR3 reads CSATPASGGYNEQFF. DNA of the CDR3: TGCAGTGCCACTCCCGCTAGCGGGGGGTACAATGAGCAGTTCTTC.

The rearrangement links TRBV12-3 or TRBV12-4 to TRBJ1-6; D not resolved. The CDR3 sequence is 11 residues long. V was trimmed by 3 bases and J by 8 bases, leaving 2 bases between them. CDR3 nucleotide sequence: TGTGCCAGCAGTTTTGATTCACCCCTCCACTTT. Its translation: CASSFDSPLHF.

V and J are TRBV29-1 and TRBJ2-7, with 10 bases that match TRBD1. There are 14 residues in the CDR3. Germline-derived CDR1 and CDR2 are SQVTM and ANQGSEA. Losses at the gene ends were 7 bases for V and 6 bases for J; bases not matched to a gene: 12. CDR3 coding DNA: TGCAGCGCTGGAAACCTGGACAGGGGGAGCGAGCAGTACTTC. This translates into CSAGNLDRGSEQYF.

The chain employs TRBV4-1 and TRBJ2-3; D is possibly TRBD1 or TRBD2 (6 bases each). This CDR3 has 17 residues. The V end lost 4 bases, the J end lost 1 base, and 18 bases lay between the germline ends. Per the germline V gene, CDR1 is MGHRA and CDR2 is YSYEKL. The CDR3 loop is CASSRQTGDTRTDTQYF. CDR3 DNA sequence: TGCGCCAGCAGCCGCCAGACGGGGGACACACGCACAGATACGCAGTATTTT.

The CDR3 loop is CAWSVWPRQGRAFF. The CDR3 DNA follows: TGTGCCTGGAGTGTATGGCCCCGACAGGGGAGAGCTTTCTTT. The chain joins TRBV30 to TRBJ1-1, with TRBD1 matching 8 bases. Germline V gene lookup returns CDR1 GTSNPN and CDR2 SVGIG (reference sequence). V was pared by 0 bases and J by 10 bases, with 10 bases of the junction left unmatched. The CDR3 loop spans 14 amino acids.

The CDR3 loop reads CSARVPGQGSSQPQHF. CDR3 DNA: TGCAGTGCTAGAGTTCCGGGACAGGGGTCAAGTCAGCCCCAGCATTTT. The rearrangement links TRBV20-1 to TRBJ1-5; TRBD1 matches 10 bases. V was pared by 1 base and J by 6 bases, with 9 bases of the junction left unmatched. This CDR3 is built from 16 residues. Looked up from germline, CDR1 is DFQATT and CDR2 is SNEGSKA (reference sequence).

CDR3 in amino acids: CASSFRTMENYGYTF. As DNA, the CDR3 is TGTGCCAGCAGCTTCCGTACGATGGAGAACTATGGCTACACCTTC. The rearrangement joins TRBV7-2 to TRBJ1-2; D is unclear. Germline V gives CDR1 SGHTA, CDR2 FQGNSA. V gave up 3 bases and J gave up 2 bases, with 13 bases separating them. The CDR3 covers 15 residues.

The J gene is TRBJ2-1, the V gene TRBV11-3, with D perhaps matching TRBD2 (6 bases). The germline V gene has CDR1 SGHNT and CDR2 YENEEA. This CDR3 has 12 amino acids. With 2 bases removed from V and 7 bases from J, the gap between germline ends came to 6 bases. CDR3 bases: TGTGCCAGCAGCTTACGGGAGAATGAGCAGTTCTTC. Translated: CASSLRENEQFF.

This clonotype was seen only a few times. This sequence joins TRBV5-1 and TRBJ1-4, with D unclear. CDR1 and CDR2 from the germline V gene are SGHRS and YFSETQ. The germline V and J ends were trimmed by 0 bases and 0 bases, with 9 bases remaining between them. The CDR3 loop spans 16 amino acids. For the CDR3, the DNA is TGCGCCAGCAGCTTGGCCGGGGAGTCAACTAATGAAAAACTGTTTTTT. The encoded protein is CASSLAGESTNEKLFF.

The chain recombines TRBV4-1 with TRBJ2-7, with a weak D call TRBD2 (7 bases). This CDR3 has 18 residues. Germline CDR1 and CDR2: MGHRA and YSYEKL. V lost 0 bases and J 0 bases, leaving 18 bases between the germline ends. CDR3 DNA: TGCGCCAGCAGCCAAGAGAGGATAGGGGGGGGCCACTCCTACGAGCAGTACTTC. Its translation is CASSQERIGGGHSYEQYF.

This clonotype was observed a single time. The chain joins TRBV4-1 to TRBJ2-2; D assignment may be TRBD1 or TRBD2 (6 bases each). The CDR3 loop spans 17 amino acids. Trimming removed 0 bases from V and 3 bases from J, with 14 bases in between. Germline V gene data show CDR1 as MGHRA and CDR2 as YSYEKL. The CDR3 nucleotides read TGCGCCAGCAGCCAAGATAATCCGGGGGCCCACACCGGGGAGCTGTTTTTT. This gives the protein CASSQDNPGAHTGELFF.

The chain has TRBV4-2 and TRBJ1-5, with D unclear. Looked up from germline, CDR1 is LGHNA and CDR2 is YNFKEQ. V lost 0 bases and J lost 0, with 12 bases in between. CDR3 size: 17 residues. The CDR3 loop is CASSQDLPQNSNQPQHF. The CDR3 DNA reads TGTGCCAGCAGCCAAGATCTACCACAGAATAGCAATCAGCCCCAGCATTTT.

V gene TRBV2 combines with J gene TRBJ2-5, with TRBD1 as a possible D gene (5 bases). Germline V gene lookup returns CDR1 SNHLY and CDR2 FYNNEI. There are 12 residues in the CDR3. V was clipped by 7 bases and J by 2 bases, with 8 bases between them. CDR3 residues: CASMTDQETQYF. The CDR3 DNA reads TGTGCCAGCATGACAGATCAAGAGACCCAGTACTTC.

V usage is TRBV30 and J usage is TRBJ1-5, with unresolved D. CDR3 length equals 16 residues. Germline CDR1 and CDR2: GTSNPN and SVGIG (reference sequence). V was shortened by 5 bases and J by 0 bases, with 17 bases between the two germline ends. CDR3 in DNA: TGTGCCTGGTCGGCCCCCTTCACATATAGCAATCAGCCCCAGCATTTT. Protein product: CAWSAPFTYSNQPQHF.

This CDR3 is CSAIGGGTEAFF. DNA of the CDR3: TGCAGTGCTATCGGAGGAGGCACTGAAGCTTTCTTT. The chain is built from TRBV20-1 and TRBJ1-1, with D uncertain. Germline loops: CDR1 DFQATT, CDR2 SNEGSKA (reference sequence). V was pared by 4 bases and J by 4 bases, with 10 bases between. The CDR3 length is 12 residues.

This clonotype was seen only once. The chain employs TRBV6-1 and TRBJ1-6, with TRBD1 identical over 7 bases. Per the germline V gene, CDR1 is MNHNS and CDR2 is SASEGT. V was pared by 6 bases and J by 9 bases, with 5 bases of the junction left unmatched. The CDR3 sequence is 13 residues long. The CDR3 is CASSATGFSPLHF. The CDR3, as DNA: TGTGCCAGCAGCGCGACAGGGTTTTCACCCCTCCACTTT.

The J gene is TRBJ2-3, the V gene TRBV6-2 or TRBV6-3; no clear D. V lost 1 base and J 3 bases, leaving 11 bases between the germline ends. This CDR3 has 15 amino acids. Germline CDR1 and CDR2: MNHEY and SVGEGT. The CDR3 region has the DNA TGTGCCAGCAGTTACTGGAATCTAGAGACAGATACGCAGTATTTT. The encoded protein is CASSYWNLETDTQYF.

This CDR3 reads CAISESTGGWSEQYF. CDR3 bases: TGTGCCATCAGTGAGAGTACAGGGGGCTGGAGCGAGCAGTACTTC. The V call is TRBV10-3, the J call TRBJ2-7; 9 bases align to TRBD1. The CDR3 is 15 amino acids. V trimming: 2 bases; J trimming: 6 bases; junction bases outside the gene matches: 8. Looked up from germline, CDR1 is ENHRY and CDR2 is SYGVKD.

The chain joins TRBV9 to TRBJ2-1, with D possibly called TRBD1 or TRBD2 (6 bases each). CDR1 is SGDLS, CDR2 YYNGEE, per germline. This CDR3 has 17 amino acids. Trimming stripped 4 bases from V and 2 bases from J, with 19 bases between. CDR3 DNA sequence: TGTGCCAGCAGCCCCTCGTCCGGGGGCGGACCCTACAATGAGCAGTTCTTC. It yields the protein CASSPSSGGGPYNEQFF.